The T cell receptor (beta chain) under discussion was sequenced for a study of T cells after yellow fever vaccination. Study-level results: A large majority of primary-vaccination clones showed up again after the booster (under 98% CD4, 88% CD8). Bulk-population clonotypes that are abundant could appear as contaminants in FACS-sorted repertoires. Although most clonotypes did not, a small share appeared in both CD4 and CD8 compartments.

TCRdb fed the 5' RACE reads into MiXCR, producing one record per CDR3 protein. The sample records a few hundred thousand distinct CDR3 sequences, under 15% being singletons. About this clonotype itself: Its antigen is unidentified.

V lost 2 bases to trimming and J lost 6 bases, with 10 bases between them. The CDR3 is made up of 14 amino acids. CDR1 and CDR2 (germline): MNHNY, SVGAGI (reference sequence). The TCR comes from a man younger than 30 who received the YFV17D yellow fever vaccine. The rearrangement links TRBV6-6 to TRBJ2-2; tentatively, D is TRBD1 or TRBD2 (5 bases each). Material: CD4+ T cells sorted from PBMCs, obtained 15 days after the yellow fever booster vaccination. In nucleotides, the CDR3 is TGTGCCAGCAGTTACCAGCAGGGACCCGGGGAGCTGTTTTTT. Encoded protein: CASSYQQGPGELFF.